This TCR beta chain was identified during a study of OX40 agonist ivuxolimab in advanced cancers. Study-wide context: Ivuxolimab, which targeted the costimulatory receptor OX40 (CD134), was an agonistic, fully human IgG2 monoclonal antibody. The paper covers the monotherapy dose-escalation part of the phase I ivuxolimab trial, which included N of about 50 patients. Among the approximately 50 dose-escalation patients, some 20 had hepatocellular carcinoma, about 15 melanoma, 9 renal cell carcinoma and 9 head and neck cancer. Three dose-escalation patients achieved partial responses, one with hepatocellular carcinoma and two with cutaneous melanoma. Prior anti-PD-1, anti-PD-L1 or anti-CTLA-4 therapy was permitted, and approximately 42% of dose-escalation patients had received checkpoint inhibitors. Intravenous ivuxolimab was administered to patients every 2 weeks at six dose levels: 0.01, 0.1, 0.3, 1.5, 3 and 10 mg/kg. Peripheral TCRbeta sequencing was intended to test whether TCR sequence diversity was altered and clonal T-cell expansion was caused by ivuxolimab. In the dose-escalation cohort, approximately 82% of patients were male, and the mean age was 60 years with a range of roughly 23 to 79.

The full study reports these points: In the 0.1-3.0 mg/kg groups, partial responders had among the lowest normalized peripheral clonal expansion, particularly in CD8+ T cells. At doses of 0.1 to 3.0 mg/kg, clonal expansion of both CD4+ and CD8+ blood T cells was observed from baseline to week 6. Low levels of normalized T-cell clonal expansion were also shown by some nonresponding patients. On average, CD8+ T cells showed more expanded clones than CD4+ T cells after ivuxolimab. Antigen specificity was not determined for the clonally expanded peripheral T cells.

For sequencing of the TCRbeta CDR3 region, genomic DNA was extracted from the sorted cells. TCRbeta CDR3 regions were sequenced using the immunoSEQ Assay. TCRdb took over this immuneACCESS table, retaining in-frame rearrangements with V and J assigned. Such tables are incomplete; in checked studies, under half of the missing clones stem from an unresolved V gene, and the remainder is unexplained. The sample table lists 50,000 to 75,000 clones, 70% to 90% of them with a count of one. The top ten constitute 9.8% of the sample. The trial excluded patients who had a history of autoimmune disease or who were on systemic immunosuppression. Peripheral blood for TCR sequencing was collected from all dose cohorts at baseline, on cycle 4 day 1, and on cycle 7 day 1. Samples came from an open-label, multicenter, first-in-human phase I dose-escalation trial of ivuxolimab. Adults with locally advanced or metastatic melanoma, renal cell, hepatocellular, or head and neck squamous cell carcinoma were enrolled in the trial. Before TCR sequencing, CD4+ T cells and CD8+ T cells from peripheral blood were sorted into separate populations.

Remarks on this clone: Its antigen has not been determined. Base-call qualities are not available, and no considerably larger clone is one nucleotide away.

Sequenced here: CD4+ or CD8+ T cells sorted from blood, sampled in a trial of the OX40 agonist ivuxolimab. This sequence was found in an adult with an advanced solid tumor such as melanoma, head and neck, liver or kidney cancer.

For the CDR3, the sequence is CASSYSRLSSGNTIYF. The DNA sequence is as follows: TGTGCCAGCAGTTACTCGAGGCTAAGCTCTGGAAACACCATATATTTT. Recombination connected TRBV6-6 to TRBJ1-3, with no confident D gene call. The germline V gene (reference sequence) yields MNHNY for CDR1 and SVGAGI for CDR2. Inclusive of the bounding cysteine and phenylalanine, the CDR3 is 16 residues long. Only the CDR3 DNA stays, 48 bases, in frame from base 1. The junction shows trimming of 0 bases on V and 0 bases on J, plus 9 bases between the germline ends.